The 26 T cell receptor beta chains in this list originate from one sample, sequenced in a study of blood T cell repertoires in COVID-19. The protocol was immunoSEQ multiplex PCR, while the TCRdb copy is restricted to in-frame clones and leaves out a portion. The data contain around 220,000 clones, under 90% of them singletons. The specimen sequenced was peripheral blood. The receptors come from a young man with active or convalescent COVID-19.

The chain uses TRBV6-6 and TRBJ2-2; a possible D gene is TRBD2 (5 bases). Per germline, CDR1 MNHNY and CDR2 SVGAGI (reference sequence). This CDR3 is 16 amino acids long. The V end lost 7 bases, the J end lost 3 bases, and 18 bases lay between the germline ends. As DNA, the CDR3 is TGTGCCAGCATTCAATCCCCGTGGCGGGACACCGGGGAGCTGTTTTTT. This encodes CASIQSPWRDTGELFF.

The chain links TRBV5-5 to TRBJ2-1, with 7 nucleotides matching TRBD2. Germline V gene data show CDR1 as SGHKS and CDR2 as YYEKEE (reference sequence). The CDR3 loop spans 16 amino acids. Trimming at V came to 1 base and at J to 4 bases, leaving 8 bases not matched to a gene. CDR3 residues: CASSLNEGLTYNEQFF. In DNA, the CDR3 is TGTGCCAGCAGCTTGAACGAGGGACTAACATACAATGAGCAGTTCTTC.

The J gene is TRBJ2-4, the V gene TRBV5-8; D ambiguous. The germline V and J ends were trimmed by 4 bases and 0 bases, with 11 bases remaining between them. From germline, CDR1 is SGHTS and CDR2 YDEGEE. This CDR3 spans 15 amino acids. This CDR3 reads CASSPPGLAKNIQYF. The CDR3, as DNA: TGTGCCAGCAGCCCCCCGGGTCTAGCCAAAAACATTCAGTACTTC.

The gene calls are TRBV15 and TRBJ1-4; TRBD1 might be the D (6 bases). The length of the CDR3 is 18 residues. V lost 5 bases, J lost 4 bases, and 23 bases lay in between. Germline lookup yields CDR1 LNHNV and CDR2 YYDKDF (reference sequence). In DNA, the CDR3 is TGTGCCACCAGCGGCGGGCGGGCCGCAGGGGTGGGTAATGAAAAACTGTTTTTT. As protein: CATSGGRAAGVGNEKLFF. Based on the CDR3 plus reference TRBV15 and TRBJ1-4, the full variable domain is DAMVIQNPRYQVTQFGKPVTLSCSQTLNHNVMYWYQQKSSQAPKLLFHYYDKDFNNEADTPDNFQSRRPNTSFCFLDIRSPGLGDTAMYLCATSGGRAAGVGNEKLFFGSGTQLSVL.

The chain couples TRBV5-4 to TRBJ2-3, with D unresolved. V was shortened by 1 base and J by 1 base, with 4 bases between the two germline ends. This CDR3 is built from 13 residues. CDR1 and CDR2 (germline): SGHNT, YYREEE (reference sequence). The CDR3: CASSLSGTDTQYF. CDR3 sequence (DNA): TGTGCCAGCAGCTTGAGCGGCACAGATACGCAGTATTTT.

The CDR3, as DNA: TGTGCCAGCAGTGACAGACTGGGCAATCAGCCCCAGCATTTT. Its translation is CASSDRLGNQPQHF. The chain couples TRBV11-2 to TRBJ1-5, with D perhaps matching TRBD1 (5 bases). Looked up from germline, CDR1 is SGHAT and CDR2 is FQNNGV. Trimming removed 6 bases at V and 2 bases at J, with 11 bases between. This CDR3 spans 14 amino acids.

The chain joins TRBV7-2 to TRBJ1-1; no clear D gene. Per germline, CDR1 SGHTA and CDR2 FQGNSA. The CDR3 runs to 14 residues. Trimming removed 5 bases from V and 1 base from J, with 11 bases in between. Here the CDR3 DNA reads TGTGCCAGCAGCGACTTGGGAGGGAACACTGAAGCTTTCTTT. Translating gives CASSDLGGNTEAFF.

This chain links TRBV25-1 with TRBJ2-1; TRBD1 aligns across 9 bases. The CDR3 loop spans 14 amino acids. From germline, CDR1 is MGHDK and CDR2 SYGVNS. The V segment lost 4 bases and the J segment 6 bases; nucleotides outside the gene matches: 4. CDR3 region: CASSVGTGSNEQFF. The CDR3 DNA reads TGTGCCAGCAGTGTTGGGACAGGGTCCAATGAGCAGTTCTTC.

This sequence joins TRBV13 and TRBJ1-1; possible D gene TRBD1, 6 bases. CDR3 length equals 14 residues. Germline V gene data show CDR1 as PRHDT and CDR2 as FYEKMQ (reference sequence). V was cut by 2 bases and J by 0 bases, with 7 bases left in between. The CDR3 region is CASSLRDMNTEAFF. For the CDR3, the DNA is TGTGCCAGCAGCTTACGGGACATGAACACTGAAGCTTTCTTT.

This clone appeared a single time. This chain links TRBV15 with TRBJ1-6; 9 bases map to TRBD1. The V segment lost 7 bases and the J segment 7 bases; nucleotides outside the gene matches: 8. In germline, CDR1 is LNHNV, CDR2 YYDKDF (reference sequence). The CDR3 sequence is 15 residues long. The CDR3 coding sequence is TGTGCCACCACCCCGGACAGGGGTTGGAATTCACCCCTCCACTTT. This translates into CATTPDRGWNSPLHF.

The chain carries TRBV5-4 and TRBJ2-7, with 7 bases lining up with TRBD2. This CDR3 has 13 amino acids. Trimming removed 2 bases from V and 3 bases from J; junction bases left unmatched: 2. Germline loops: CDR1 SGHNT, CDR2 YYREEE (reference sequence). CDR3 in DNA: TGTGCCAGCAGCTTCCAGCGGGGCTACGAGCAGTACTTC. This translates into CASSFQRGYEQYF.

The rearrangement uses TRBV4-2 and TRBJ2-1; unclear D gene. V was clipped by 4 bases and J by 6 bases, with 10 bases between them. The length of the CDR3 is 13 residues. Germline V gene data show CDR1 as LGHNA and CDR2 as YNFKEQ. CDR3 residues: CASSLRSTNEQFF. The CDR3 bases are TGTGCCAGCAGCCTCAGGTCCACCAATGAGCAGTTCTTC.

The chain carries TRBV7-2 and TRBJ2-7, with D maybe TRBD2 (6 bases). V gave up 5 bases and J gave up 4 bases, with 12 bases separating them. The germline V gene encodes CDR1 SGHTA and CDR2 FQGNSA. This CDR3 region has 13 residues. The CDR3 DNA reads as TGTGCCAGCAGCCCGGGACTGATGTACGAGCAGTACTTC. Its translation: CASSPGLMYEQYF.

The chain recombines TRBV28 with TRBJ1-5; no reliable D call. CDR1 is MDHEN, CDR2 SYDVKM, per germline. The CDR3 consists of 14 residues. Trimming left V 1 base short and J 3 bases short, with 7 bases between. As DNA, the CDR3 is TGTGCCAGCAGTTTATACAGCTTCAATCAGCCCCAGCATTTT. Translating gives CASSLYSFNQPQHF.

V is TRBV4-3 and J is TRBJ2-1, with TRBD2 matching 11 bases. The CDR3 sequence is 15 residues long. Germline lookup yields CDR1 LGHNA and CDR2 YSLEER. V was clipped by 5 bases and J by 4 bases; unmatched bases: 4. CDR3 sequence: CASSETSGIYNEQFF. Here the CDR3 DNA reads TGCGCCAGCAGCGAGACTAGCGGGATTTACAATGAGCAGTTCTTC.

The rearrangement joins TRBV14 to TRBJ1-3; D possibly corresponds to TRBD1 (5 bases). Trimming pared 4 bases from V and 0 bases from J, leaving 13 bases between. From germline, CDR1 is SGHDN and CDR2 FVKESK. The CDR3 is 16 amino acids. DNA for the CDR3: TGTGCCAGCAGCCGTCTCGGGGGTCCCTCTGGAAACACCATATATTTT. Translating it yields CASSRLGGPSGNTIYF.

The chain recombines TRBV27 with TRBJ1-5, with a weak D call TRBD1 (6 bases). The CDR3 runs 15 residues. Germline CDR1 is MNHEY and CDR2 is SMNVEV (reference sequence). The V and J ends lost 2 bases and 5 bases respectively, with 13 bases between them. The CDR3 DNA follows: TGTGCCAGCAGTTTAGTGGGGGCCCCCCATCAGCCCCAGCATTTT. Protein sequence: CASSLVGAPHQPQHF.

Points on this clone: This same CDR3 is encoded by further DNA sequences in the sample. The chain couples TRBV30 to TRBJ1-5; 7 bases map to TRBD1. The V gene end was trimmed by 4 bases and the J gene end by 2 bases; junction bases not matched to a gene: 5. CDR3 length: 14 amino acids. Germline V gene sequence: CDR1 GTSNPN, CDR2 SVGIG (reference sequence). CDR3: CAWTRQGGNQPQHF. CDR3 coding DNA: TGTGCCTGGACCCGACAGGGTGGCAATCAGCCCCAGCATTTT. Filled out from reference TRBV30 and TRBJ1-5, the complete variable domain reads SQTIHQWPATLVQPVGSPLSLECTVEGTSNPNLYWYRQAAGRGLQLLFYSVGIGQISSEVPQNLSASRPQDRQFILSSKKLLLSDSGFYLCAWTRQGGNQPQHFGDGTRLSIL.

The chain couples TRBV18 to TRBJ2-3, with no clear D. The length of the CDR3 is 15 residues. With 1 base removed from V and 4 bases from J, the gap between germline ends came to 12 bases. In germline, CDR1 is KGHSH, CDR2 LQKENI. The CDR3 region has the DNA TGTGCCAGCTCACCACTTTCTATCGGGTCAGATACGCAGTATTTT. Protein: CASSPLSIGSDTQYF.

The chain recombines TRBV2 with TRBJ1-4; a weak D match, TRBD1 (5 bases). CDR3 length: 15 residues. The V end was cut by 8 bases, the J end by 0 bases, with 13 bases between. Germline loops: CDR1 SNHLY, CDR2 FYNNEI. This CDR3 reads CASRRGFATNEKLFF. Written as DNA, the CDR3 is TGTGCCAGCCGGCGGGGGTTCGCAACTAATGAAAAACTGTTTTTT.

The V call is TRBV30, the J call TRBJ1-2, with 11 positions matching TRBD1. The junction had 8 bases not matched to a gene; V was cut back by 4 bases and J by 7 bases. CDR3 length: 14 residues. CDR1 GTSNPN and CDR2 SVGIG come from the germline V gene (reference sequence). As DNA, the CDR3 is TGTGCCTGGACGGGGACAGGGGGTTCGATTGGCTACACCTTC. This translates into CAWTGTGGSIGYTF.

This rearrangement joins TRBV5-1 to TRBJ1-1; 8 bases fit TRBD1. Germline V gene data show CDR1 as SGHRS and CDR2 as YFSETQ. Trimming at V came to 3 bases and at J to 5 bases, leaving 9 bases not matched to a gene. The length of the CDR3 is 15 residues. CDR3 nucleotide sequence: TGCGCCAGCAGCTCCAATGGACAGGGAGGAACTGAAGCTTTCTTT. Translating gives CASSSNGQGGTEAFF.

J is TRBJ2-2 and V is TRBV7-2, with 15 bases aligning to TRBD2. CDR1 is SGHTA, CDR2 FQGNSA, per germline. The CDR3 totals 17 residues. With V trimmed by 3 bases and J by 4 bases, 3 bases remained unmatched. The CDR3 loop is CASSFPGLAGGTGELFF. The CDR3 nucleotides read TGTGCCAGCAGCTTCCCGGGACTAGCGGGAGGCACCGGGGAGCTGTTTTTT.

This chain links TRBV6-2 or TRBV6-3 with TRBJ2-2; 11 nucleotides agree with TRBD2. The CDR3 covers 20 residues. The V gene's germline CDR1 is MNHEY and CDR2 SVGEGT. Trimming cost V 1 base and J 4 bases; bases outside gene matches: 14. CDR3 loop: CASSYLTYISGRAPTGELFF. The CDR3 bases are TGTGCCAGCAGTTACTTGACGTATATTAGCGGGAGGGCCCCCACCGGGGAGCTGTTTTTT.

DNA for the CDR3: TGCGCCAGCAGTGAGAAGGGGGCGATCAATGAGCAGTTCTTC. Its translation: CASSEKGAINEQFF. The chain links TRBV10-2 to TRBJ2-1, with TRBD1 matching over 7 bases. The CDR3 covers 14 residues. With 2 bases clipped from V and 6 bases from J, the junction kept 4 bases outside the gene matches. From germline, CDR1 is WSHSY and CDR2 SAAADI.

The chain is built from TRBV7-2 and TRBJ2-1; 7 bases align to TRBD2. In germline, CDR1 is SGHTA, CDR2 FQGNSA. There are 16 residues in the CDR3. With V trimmed by 5 bases and J by 7 bases, 14 bases remained unmatched. In DNA form, the CDR3 reads TGTGCCAGCAGCCCAGAGCGGGACCTCCGGGGGAATGAGCAGTTCTTC. This codes for CASSPERDLRGNEQFF. The variable domain in full, with the rest retrieved from reference TRBV7-2 and TRBJ2-1, is GAGVSQSPSNKVTEKGKDVELRCDPISGHTALYWYRQSLGQGLEFLIYFQGNSAPDKSGLPSDRFSAERTGGSVSTLTIQRTQQEDSAVYLCASSPERDLRGNEQFFGPGTRLTVL.